Below, 21 T cell receptor beta chains from the same sample are listed, as sequenced in a study of T cell responses to AZD1222 COVID-19 vaccine. The assay was immunoSEQ multiplex PCR, and TCRdb's table has in-frame clones only and misses some. The data contain under 150,000 clones, under 95% of them singletons. The material was peripheral blood, obtained on day 0 of MenACWY control vaccination. The receptors derive from an adult in good health.

V is TRBV14 and J is TRBJ2-1; D is uncertain. V dropped 1 base and J dropped 5 bases, with 6 bases sitting between them. The CDR3 consists of 13 residues. CDR1 SGHDN and CDR2 FVKESK come from the germline V gene. CDR3 coding DNA: TGTGCCAGCAGCCAAGGGGCCAACAATGAGCAGTTCTTC. Translated: CASSQGANNEQFF.

This clone appeared once. This chain uses TRBV20-1 with TRBJ1-1, with D possibly being TRBD1 (6 bases). V was shortened by 3 bases and J by 3 bases, with 17 bases between the two germline ends. The CDR3 loop spans 15 amino acids. Germline V gene data show CDR1 as DFQATT and CDR2 as SNEGSKA (reference sequence). CDR3: CSASGGAYGDTEAFF. Written as DNA, the CDR3 is TGCAGTGCTAGTGGGGGGGCATACGGGGACACTGAAGCTTTCTTT.

This chain joins TRBV9 and TRBJ2-2; tentatively, D is TRBD1 (6 bases). With 0 bases removed from V and 7 bases from J, the gap between germline ends came to 10 bases. This CDR3 has 14 residues. Germline CDR1 SGDLS, CDR2 YYNGEE. The CDR3 region is CASSVESRGGELFF. The CDR3 coding sequence is TGTGCCAGCAGCGTAGAGAGCAGGGGCGGGGAGCTGTTTTTT.

The rearrangement links TRBV19 to TRBJ2-1; D not certain. CDR3 length equals 15 residues. Trimming removed 9 bases at V and 2 bases at J, with 17 bases between. Germline CDR1 reads LNHDA; CDR2 reads SQIVND (reference sequence). This chain's CDR3 is CARISKGNAYNEQFF. The CDR3 DNA is TGTGCCAGGATCTCGAAAGGTAACGCCTACAATGAGCAGTTCTTC.

The table lists this clone with a few counts. The chain employs TRBV2 and TRBJ2-3; 9 bases line up with TRBD2. The CDR3 consists of 16 residues. With 3 bases clipped from V and 2 bases from J, the junction kept 6 bases outside the gene matches. Germline V gene sequence: CDR1 SNHLY, CDR2 FYNNEI. This CDR3 reads CASSEASGTNTDTQYF. DNA of the CDR3: TGTGCCAGCAGTGAGGCTAGCGGGACAAACACAGATACGCAGTATTTT.

This clone was counted only a few times. The chain uses TRBV3-1 (or the pseudogene TRBV3-2) and TRBJ2-7, with D possibly being TRBD2 (5 bases). Germline V CDR1 and CDR2: LGHDT, YNNKEL (reference sequence). Trimming pared 1 base from V and 1 base from J, leaving 11 bases between. CDR3 size: 15 residues. The CDR3 region has the DNA TGTGCCAGCAGCCAAGGGACTCGGCGGTCCTACGAGCAGTACTTC. Translated, it gives CASSQGTRRSYEQYF.

The rearrangement uses TRBV3-1 (or the pseudogene TRBV3-2) and TRBJ1-5, with TRBD1 matching 7 bases. The CDR3 contains 16 residues. Trimming took 3 bases from V and 3 from J; bases not matched to a gene: 8. Germline CDR1 is LGHDT and CDR2 is YNNKEL (reference sequence). In DNA form, the CDR3 reads TGTGCCAGCAGCCATAGGGCAGGGGGTGACAATCAGCCCCAGCATTTT. Translating it yields CASSHRAGGDNQPQHF.

This chain uses TRBV19 with TRBJ1-2; D is uncertain. Germline V CDR1 and CDR2: LNHDA, SQIVND (reference sequence). The germline V and J ends were trimmed by 4 bases and 4 bases, with 10 bases remaining between them. This CDR3 is built from 13 residues. CDR3 DNA sequence: TGTGCCAGTAGTAAGGCGGGCGGCTATGGCTACACCTTC. Residues: CASSKAGGYGYTF.

The chain has TRBV7-2 and TRBJ2-1; no reliable D call. The CDR3 loop spans 13 amino acids. The V gene lost 5 bases and the J gene lost 6 bases, with 11 bases spanning the gap. Germline V lookup: CDR1 SGHTA, CDR2 FQGNSA. The CDR3 here is CASSPRVSNEQFF. The CDR3 DNA is TGTGCCAGCAGCCCCCGTGTGAGCAATGAGCAGTTCTTC. The whole variable domain, filled in from reference TRBV7-2 and TRBJ2-1, reads GAGVSQSPSNKVTEKGKDVELRCDPISGHTALYWYRQSLGQGLEFLIYFQGNSAPDKSGLPSDRFSAERTGGSVSTLTIQRTQQEDSAVYLCASSPRVSNEQFFGPGTRLTVL.

The chain couples TRBV6-5 to TRBJ2-7; D is perhaps TRBD1 or TRBD2 (6 bases each). Trimming cost V 5 bases and J 3 bases, with 17 bases left between them. Germline V CDR1 and CDR2: MNHEY, SVGAGI. This CDR3 spans 15 amino acids. The CDR3 protein is CASSKYPGAGYEQYF. The CDR3 DNA sequence: TGTGCCAGCAGTAAATACCCGGGGGCCGGCTACGAGCAGTACTTC.

J is TRBJ2-7 and V is TRBV27; 12 bases map to TRBD2. This CDR3 has 15 amino acids. The V and J ends lost 2 bases and 6 bases, in that order; junction bases with no gene match: 5. CDR1 is MNHEY and CDR2 is SMNVEV in the germline V gene (reference sequence). The CDR3 sequence is CASSLTGLAGIEQYF. The CDR3 DNA reads TGTGCCAGCAGTTTAACGGGACTAGCGGGTATCGAGCAGTACTTC.

The V call is TRBV30, the J call TRBJ1-3; D is possibly TRBD1 (6 bases). CDR3 length: 14 amino acids. Deletions cut 3 bases from V and 4 bases from J, with 13 bases between. The germline gives CDR1 GTSNPN, CDR2 SVGIG (reference sequence). In nucleotides, the CDR3 is TGTGCCTGGAGAAAGACAGGAGGAGGAAACACCATATATTTT. It is translated as CAWRKTGGGNTIYF.

The J gene is TRBJ2-1, the V gene TRBV24-1; D may correspond to TRBD1 or TRBD2 (7 bases each). The CDR3 extends over 15 amino acids. V was cut by 4 bases and J by 8 bases, with 17 bases left in between. In germline, CDR1 is KGHDR, CDR2 SFDVKD. The CDR3 loop is CATSDSQGGVYEQFF. In DNA form, the CDR3 reads TGTGCCACCAGTGACTCTCAGGGGGGGGTCTATGAGCAGTTCTTC.

The chain carries TRBV10-3 and TRBJ2-3; weak D call: TRBD2 (6 bases). CDR3 length: 12 amino acids. Looked up from germline, CDR1 is ENHRY and CDR2 is SYGVKD. The V end was cut by 2 bases, the J end by 10 bases, with 10 bases between. In nucleotides, the CDR3 is TGTGCCATCAGTGAGCCCGGCGGGGCGCAGTATTTT. Translated, it gives CAISEPGGAQYF.

The chain joins TRBV5-5 to TRBJ1-1; a weak D match, TRBD1 (6 bases). Germline V gene sequence: CDR1 SGHKS, CDR2 YYEKEE (reference sequence). Trimming cost V 5 bases and J 1 base, with 15 bases left between them. There are 15 residues in the CDR3. The CDR3 DNA sequence: TGTGCCAGCAGTCGAGGGGGAGGCTCGAACACTGAAGCTTTCTTT. This gives the protein CASSRGGGSNTEAFF.

This chain's CDR3 is CASSYSSGGGILQYF. The CDR3 coding sequence is TGTGCCAGCAGTTACTCGAGTGGCGGGGGCATCTTGCAGTATTTT. The chain uses TRBV6-5 and TRBJ2-3; D might be TRBD2 (7 bases). Germline loops: CDR1 MNHEY, CDR2 SVGAGI. V was pared by 0 bases and J by 11 bases, with 18 bases between. The CDR3 has 15 amino acids.

A few counts support this clone. The chain couples TRBV7-2 to TRBJ2-3; D is unresolved. The CDR3 is made up of 12 amino acids. Germline V gives CDR1 SGHTA, CDR2 FQGNSA. Trimming removed 5 bases at V and 7 bases at J, with 10 bases between. Here the CDR3 DNA reads TGTGCCAGCAGCCCCGTCAGTTATACGCAGTATTTT. The encoded protein is CASSPVSYTQYF.

The chain couples TRBV5-1 to TRBJ2-7; D perhaps matches TRBD1 (5 bases). The V gene's germline CDR1 is SGHRS and CDR2 YFSETQ. The CDR3 totals 14 residues. V was clipped by 4 bases and J by 1 base, with 12 bases between them. CDR3 protein: CASSGQGASYEQYF. In DNA form, the CDR3 reads TGCGCCAGCAGCGGTCAAGGGGCTTCCTACGAGCAGTACTTC.

This sequence joins TRBV5-1 and TRBJ2-7; TRBD2 agrees at 8 bases. With V trimmed by 2 bases and J by 6 bases, 7 bases remained unmatched. The CDR3 has 14 amino acids. The germline gives CDR1 SGHRS, CDR2 YFSETQ. CDR3 in DNA: TGCGCCAGCAGCTTAACAGCGGGAGCTTTCGAGCAGTACTTC. It specifies CASSLTAGAFEQYF.

V is TRBV5-4 and J is TRBJ2-2, with D uncertain. Germline-derived CDR1 and CDR2 are SGHNT and YYREEE (reference sequence). The CDR3 loop spans 12 amino acids. V dropped 0 bases and J dropped 3 bases, with 0 bases sitting between them. For the CDR3, the DNA is TGTGCCAGCAGCTTGGACACCGGGGAGCTGTTTTTT. Protein sequence: CASSLDTGELFF.

The rearrangement joins TRBV7-9 to TRBJ1-3; the D is unclear. The CDR3 is made up of 14 amino acids. From germline, CDR1 is SEHNR and CDR2 FQNEAQ (reference sequence). Deletions cut 4 bases from V and 0 bases from J, with 7 bases between. The CDR3 is CASSSSASGNTIYF. CDR3 sequence (DNA): TGTGCCAGCAGCTCCAGCGCCTCTGGAAACACCATATATTTT.